This TCR beta chain was obtained from a study of CD8 T cells in ankylosing spondylitis. Whole-study findings and limits: Matched synovial fluid from ankylosing spondylitis patients was reported to be enriched for disease-linked clones. Seemingly distinctive of ankylosing spondylitis blood was a TCR beta motif formed by eight highly homologous variants. Certain motif variants had earlier appeared in reactive arthritis synovial fluid and blood.

This clonotype was detected a few times. Antigen: not known. The germline V gene has CDR1 SGHNT and CDR2 YENEEA. With 5 bases removed from V and 5 bases from J, the gap between germline ends came to 10 bases. This CDR3 has 13 amino acids. Quantitative barcoded 5'-RACE was used to prepare TCR beta libraries. From the 5' RACE reads, TCRdb called clonotypes with MiXCR, one entry per CDR3 protein. The sample includes fewer than 650,000 distinct CDR3 sequences, approximately 12% of them seen just once. Sample: blood, either unsorted or a sorted T cell fraction (not recorded which). This clonotype was sampled from a male donor with ankylosing spondylitis. The chain couples TRBV11-3 to TRBJ2-1; tentatively, D is TRBD2 (6 bases). The CDR3 nucleotides are TGTGCCAGCAGCCGGGACTGGAACAATGAGCAGTTCTTC. Protein: CASSRDWNNEQFF. Based on the CDR3 plus reference TRBV11-3 and TRBJ2-1, the full variable domain is EAGVVQSPRYKIIEKKQPVAFWCNPISGHNTLYWYLQNLGQGPELLIRYENEEAVDDSQLPKDRFSAERLKGVDSTLKIQPAELGDSAVYLCASSRDWNNEQFFGPGTRLTVL.